This T cell receptor beta chain was captured in a study of radiation and T cells in renal cell carcinoma. Only in-frame clones appear in the TCRdb table, and some are missing; sequencing was by immunoSEQ multiplex PCR. The table includes roughly 130,000 clones, 88% detected once. V was trimmed by 4 bases and J by 2 bases, leaving 14 bases between them. Germline assignment: CDR1 SQVTM and CDR2 ANQGSEA. The CDR3 contains 14 residues. Time point noted: blood 2 weeks post-SBRT. The treatment denotes: 15 Gy SBRT to primary tumor, nephrectomy 4 weeks later. Blood was sampled at baseline, 2 weeks and 4 weeks after SBRT.

The source of this sequence is a woman in her 70s with renal cell carcinoma. Sequenced here: blood, sampled from a patient whose treatment included radiotherapy and nephrectomy. The genes are TRBV29-1 and TRBJ1-2, with D hard to call. The CDR3 region has the DNA TGCAGCGTTGGTTTAGGAGGACCGAACTATGGCTACACCTTC. Amino acids: CSVGLGGPNYGYTF.